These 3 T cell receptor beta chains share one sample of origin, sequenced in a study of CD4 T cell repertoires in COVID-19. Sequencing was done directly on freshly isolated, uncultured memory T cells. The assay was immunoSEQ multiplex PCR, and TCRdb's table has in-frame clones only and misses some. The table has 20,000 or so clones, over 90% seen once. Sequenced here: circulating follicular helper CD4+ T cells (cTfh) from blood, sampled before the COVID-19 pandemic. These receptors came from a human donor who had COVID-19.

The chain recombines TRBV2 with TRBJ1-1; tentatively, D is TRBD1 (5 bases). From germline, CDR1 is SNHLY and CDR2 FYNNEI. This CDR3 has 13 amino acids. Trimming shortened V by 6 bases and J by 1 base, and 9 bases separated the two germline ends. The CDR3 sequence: CASRITGNTEAFF. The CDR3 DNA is TGTGCCAGCAGGATTACAGGGAACACTGAAGCTTTCTTT.

As DNA, the CDR3 is TGTGCCAGCAGCCCCCTGGGCAGCCGAACCACTGAAGCTTTCTTT. This translates into CASSPLGSRTTEAFF. V and J are TRBV7-9 and TRBJ1-1; D unresolved. This CDR3 has 15 residues. CDR1 and CDR2 (germline): SEHNR, FQNEAQ (reference sequence). The V and J ends lost 5 bases and 4 bases respectively, with 17 bases between them.

CDR3 bases: TGTGCCAGAACGGGGAGGGGGACAAACGAGCAGTACTTC. Its translation: CARTGRGTNEQYF. The V gene is TRBV19, the J gene TRBJ2-7, with a weak D call TRBD2 (7 bases). CDR1 and CDR2 from the germline V gene are LNHDA and SQIVND (reference sequence). CDR3 length: 13 amino acids. V was pared by 9 bases and J by 5 bases, with 17 bases between.